A single sample gave rise to the 28 T cell receptor beta chains below, sequenced in a study of vaccination and CD4 T cells after COVID-19. These receptors have no identified antigens. Treatment meaning: roughly 11-day PBMC culture with coronavirus spike peptide pools or control peptides (ViraFEST assay). Researchers collected the unexposed donor's CD4+ T cells before the COVID-19 pandemic (2011-2018). CD4+ T cells that had been cultured provided DNA sequenced with the Oncomine TCR Beta short-read assay. From CD4+ T cells that had been cultured, genomic DNA was extracted. TCRdb independently ran MiXCR on the PCR reads; one entry per CDR3 protein. The repertoire holds some 8,600 distinct CDR3 sequences, with less than 35% as singletons. Material: CD4+ T cells from blood, cultured in vitro. These receptors were obtained from a human donor in good health.

This clonotype has only a few counts. This chain joins TRBV7-2 and TRBJ1-6; D may be TRBD1 (5 bases). The CDR3 consists of 17 residues. Germline V gene data show CDR1 as SGHTA and CDR2 as FQGNSA. Trimming took off 5 bases at V and 8 bases at J, with 22 bases between the two ends. DNA for the CDR3: TGTGCCAGCAGCCTTGTGGGACCGGGCTTGGGATATTCACCCCTCCACTTT. Residues: CASSLVGPGLGYSPLHF.

J is TRBJ1-2 and V is TRBV6-1, with TRBD1 matching 9 bases. This CDR3 has 14 amino acids. J lost 4 bases, V lost 8 bases, and 8 bases had no gene match. The germline V gene has CDR1 MNHNS and CDR2 SASEGT. As DNA, the CDR3 is TGTGCCAGCGATTGGGACAGGGACTCCTATGGCTACACCTTC. Its translation: CASDWDRDSYGYTF.

The genes are TRBV7-2 and TRBJ1-1; TRBD1 matches at 12 bases. V lost 5 bases and J lost 0; bases outside the gene matches: 16. There are 20 residues in the CDR3. Germline V gives CDR1 SGHTA, CDR2 FQGNSA. CDR3 loop: CASSRPYRDRGHLMNTEAFF. CDR3 sequence (DNA): TGTGCCAGCAGCCGACCTTACAGGGACAGGGGGCATCTCATGAACACTGAAGCTTTCTTT.

V and J are TRBV12-3 or TRBV12-4 and TRBJ1-1; no clear D gene. The CDR3 totals 14 residues. V gave up 3 bases and J gave up 1 base, with 9 bases separating them. The DNA of the CDR3 is TGTGCCAGCAGTTTCTCGACGGGGAACACTGAAGCTTTCTTT. Translating it yields CASSFSTGNTEAFF.

The J gene is TRBJ1-2, the V gene TRBV19, with D maybe TRBD1 (6 bases). The germline V gene has CDR1 LNHDA and CDR2 SQIVND (reference sequence). The CDR3 has 14 residues. V dropped 5 bases and J dropped 2 bases, with 12 bases sitting between them. The CDR3 bases are TGTGCCAGTAGTGTAATCGGGACAAACTATGGCTACACCTTC. It specifies CASSVIGTNYGYTF.

The genes are TRBV7-9 and TRBJ2-2; possibly TRBD1 or TRBD2 for D (6 bases each). CDR1 is SEHNR and CDR2 is FQNEAQ in the germline V gene (reference sequence). V was pared by 5 bases and J by 6 bases, with 16 bases between. The CDR3 contains 15 residues. The CDR3 reads CASSRGPAGSGELFF. The DNA for the CDR3 is TGTGCCAGCAGCCGGGGGCCAGCCGGGTCCGGGGAGCTGTTTTTT.

The chain employs TRBV20-1 and TRBJ1-6; possibly TRBD1 for D (6 bases). Trimming removed 6 bases from V and 7 bases from J, with 22 bases in between. CDR3 size: 16 residues. Germline V lookup: CDR1 DFQATT, CDR2 SNEGSKA (reference sequence). CDR3 loop: CSARRPTGSVNSPLHF. DNA for the CDR3: TGCAGTGCCCGTAGACCCACAGGGTCGGTCAATTCACCCCTCCACTTT.

The chain links TRBV20-1 to TRBJ2-7; a weak D match, TRBD2 (6 bases). Germline V gives CDR1 DFQATT, CDR2 SNEGSKA (reference sequence). Trimming removed 5 bases from V and 12 bases from J, with 17 bases in between. This CDR3 has 11 amino acids. The CDR3 spells CSAGGPGSGYF. CDR3 nucleotides: TGCAGTGCTGGAGGGCCTGGGAGCGGGTACTTC.

This sequence joins TRBV28 and TRBJ1-2; TRBD1 matches at 8 bases. Germline V gives CDR1 MDHEN, CDR2 SYDVKM. The CDR3 extends over 13 amino acids. J was trimmed by 8 bases and V by 3 bases; bases with no gene match: 5. The CDR3 sequence is CASSFAGGEGYTF. DNA for the CDR3: TGTGCCAGCAGTTTCGCAGGGGGCGAGGGCTACACCTTC.

This sequence joins TRBV6-1 and TRBJ1-2; TRBD1 matches 7 bases. Germline CDR1 reads MNHNS; CDR2 reads SASEGT. The CDR3 has 14 amino acids. After removal of 6 bases from V and 4 bases from J, the junction contained 8 bases not matched to a gene. The CDR3 spells CASSQDRSFYGYTF. Written as DNA, the CDR3 is TGTGCCAGCAGCCAGGACAGGAGTTTCTATGGCTACACCTTC.

CDR3 region: CASSNRDYGYTF. The DNA of the CDR3 is TGCGCCAGCAGCAACCGGGACTATGGCTACACCTTC. The chain recombines TRBV4-1 with TRBJ1-2, with D unresolved. CDR1 MGHRA and CDR2 YSYEKL come from the germline V gene. CDR3 length: 12 amino acids. Trimming cost V 5 bases and J 3 bases, with 7 bases left between them.

V gene TRBV10-3 combines with J gene TRBJ2-7; TRBD2 matches 14 bases. Germline CDR1 and CDR2: ENHRY and SYGVKD. The CDR3 is 18 amino acids. V lost 0 bases to trimming and J lost 3 bases; unmatched junction nucleotides: 7. CDR3 nucleotides: TGTGCCATCAGTGAGTCTCTCGGACTAGCGGGAGGTCTCTACGAGCAGTACTTC. It codes for CAISESLGLAGGLYEQYF.

For the CDR3, the DNA is TGTGCCAGCAGTTTCGACAGGGGGCTAAGAGAGCAGTTCTTC. Its translation: CASSFDRGLREQFF. This sequence joins TRBV12-3 or TRBV12-4 and TRBJ2-1; 10 bases fit TRBD1. With 3 bases clipped from V and 10 bases from J, the junction kept 6 bases outside the gene matches. The CDR3 extends over 14 amino acids.

This clonotype has more than one count but fewer than ten. CDR3 protein: CASSAEANYGYTF. The DNA of the CDR3 is TGTGCCAGCAGTGCTGAAGCCAACTATGGCTACACCTTC. The gene calls are TRBV6-4 and TRBJ1-2; D is unresolved. The CDR3 has 13 residues. Germline assignment: CDR1 MRHNA and CDR2 SNTAGT. The ends were cut back, 4 bases at V and 2 bases at J, with 8 bases in the middle.

Written as DNA, the CDR3 is TGTGCCAGTAGTCCGAGAGGATGGGAGACAGGGGGACAGCCCCAGCATTTT. It translates to CASSPRGWETGGQPQHF. This rearrangement joins TRBV19 to TRBJ1-5; 9 bases align to TRBD1. The CDR3 consists of 17 residues. Trimming at V came to 5 bases and at J to 7 bases, leaving 15 bases not matched to a gene. The germline CDR1 and CDR2 sequences are LNHDA and SQIVND (reference sequence). The entire variable domain, with the rest obtained from reference TRBV19 and TRBJ1-5, is as follows: DGGITQSPKYLFRKEGQNVTLSCEQNLNHDAMYWYRQDPGQGLRLIYYSQIVNDFQKGDIAEGYSVSREKKESFPLTVTSAQKNPTAFYLCASSPRGWETGGQPQHFGDGTRLSIL.

This chain connects TRBV2 to TRBJ2-4; D is unclear. Trimming pared 4 bases from V and 9 bases from J, leaving 13 bases between. The CDR3 has 13 amino acids. The germline V gene has CDR1 SNHLY and CDR2 FYNNEI. The CDR3 sequence is CASSGAPRGIQYF. CDR3 nucleotides: TGTGCCAGCAGTGGGGCGCCCCGAGGCATTCAGTACTTC.

This clonotype was picked up a small number of times. The chain couples TRBV20-1 to TRBJ1-2, with D unresolved. Germline lookup yields CDR1 DFQATT and CDR2 SNEGSKA (reference sequence). The V gene lost 6 bases and the J gene lost 8 bases, with 19 bases spanning the gap. CDR3 length equals 13 residues. CDR3 sequence (DNA): TGCAGTGCGGAGTTAAGGGCCATTGAGGGCTACACCTTC. Protein sequence: CSAELRAIEGYTF.

The chain employs TRBV20-1 and TRBJ1-5; D is uncertain. The germline gives CDR1 DFQATT, CDR2 SNEGSKA (reference sequence). Trimming removed 0 bases from V and 2 bases from J, with 17 bases in between. CDR3 size: 17 residues. CDR3 region: CSARDSRRSKGNQPQHF. The CDR3 coding sequence is TGCAGTGCTAGAGACTCGAGACGAAGCAAGGGCAATCAGCCCCAGCATTTT.

J is TRBJ2-4 and V is TRBV6-2 or TRBV6-3; TRBD1 matches 8 bases. Germline lookup yields CDR1 MNHEY and CDR2 SVGEGT. Unmatched junction bases numbered 9, after V lost 6 bases and J lost 2 bases. The CDR3 is made up of 16 amino acids. This CDR3 is CASRPDRVTTKNIQYF. For the CDR3, the DNA is TGTGCCAGCAGGCCGGACAGGGTGACTACCAAAAACATTCAGTACTTC.

This clonotype appeared a single time. The chain uses TRBV7-2 and TRBJ2-5; D is unresolved. This CDR3 comprises 14 residues. Trimming cost V 6 bases and J 1 base, with 12 bases left between them. In germline, CDR1 is SGHTA, CDR2 FQGNSA. CDR3 sequence reads: CASSRSWGQETQYF. In DNA form, the CDR3 reads TGTGCCAGCAGTCGCTCGTGGGGCCAAGAGACCCAGTACTTC. Supplemented by reference TRBV7-2 and TRBJ2-5, the full variable domain reads GAGVSQSPSNKVTEKGKDVELRCDPISGHTALYWYRQSLGQGLEFLIYFQGNSAPDKSGLPSDRFSAERTGGSVSTLTIQRTQQEDSAVYLCASSRSWGQETQYFGPGTRLLVL.

This clonotype was counted a few times. The chain carries TRBV7-2 and TRBJ1-1; D remains ambiguous. V was trimmed by 2 bases and J by 1 base, leaving 8 bases between them. Germline CDR1 reads SGHTA; CDR2 reads FQGNSA. The CDR3 has 14 residues. The CDR3: CASSLLLPNTEAFF. The CDR3 coding sequence is TGTGCCAGCAGCTTACTTCTCCCGAACACTGAAGCTTTCTTT.

This clonotype has a handful of counts. The CDR3, as DNA: TGTGCCAGCACATTAGCGGGGAACACAGATACGCAGTATTTT. It is translated as CASTLAGNTDTQYF. The gene calls are TRBV7-9 and TRBJ2-3; 8 bases match TRBD2. V lost 7 bases and J lost 2; bases outside the gene matches: 5. The CDR3 consists of 14 residues. Germline V gene sequence: CDR1 SEHNR, CDR2 FQNEAQ (reference sequence).

The rearrangement links TRBV20-1 to TRBJ2-3, with a tentative D call TRBD2 (6 bases). CDR1 and CDR2 (germline): DFQATT, SNEGSKA (reference sequence). This CDR3 is 14 amino acids long. The V and J ends lost 1 base and 6 bases respectively, with 14 bases between them. The CDR3 protein is CSARGGAGRDTQYF. CDR3 DNA: TGCAGTGCTAGAGGAGGGGCGGGGCGGGATACGCAGTATTTT.

This clonotype was seen a few times. The chain joins TRBV6-2 or TRBV6-3 to TRBJ1-5, with D maybe TRBD1 (5 bases). This CDR3 spans 15 amino acids. CDR1 is MNHEY and CDR2 is SVGEGT in the germline V gene. V gave up 2 bases and J gave up 2 bases, with 10 bases separating them. The CDR3 loop reads CASSYGRGGNQPQHF. The CDR3 DNA is TGTGCCAGCAGTTACGGAAGAGGGGGCAATCAGCCCCAGCATTTT.

This clonotype was detected only a few times. J is TRBJ1-1 and V is TRBV7-2, with TRBD1 identical over 7 bases. The J segment lost 6 bases and the V segment lost 3 bases, leaving 4 bases of the junction unmatched. This CDR3 spans 13 amino acids. Germline assignment: CDR1 SGHTA and CDR2 FQGNSA. In DNA, the CDR3 is TGTGCCAGCAGCTTTGGACAGGAGTCTGAAGCTTTCTTT. It yields the protein CASSFGQESEAFF.

The chain combines TRBV20-1 with TRBJ2-7; a possible D gene is TRBD1 (6 bases). Germline loops: CDR1 DFQATT, CDR2 SNEGSKA (reference sequence). V gave up 5 bases and J gave up 0 bases, with 23 bases separating them. This CDR3 comprises 17 residues. In nucleotides, the CDR3 is TGCAGTGCTGGGCTGGGGCTTAGGACAGCTAGCTCCTACGAGCAGTACTTC. Protein: CSAGLGLRTASSYEQYF.

This chain connects TRBV28 to TRBJ2-6; no definite D call. The length of the CDR3 is 16 residues. Germline CDR1 MDHEN, CDR2 SYDVKM. V was pared by 7 bases and J by 0 bases, with 13 bases between. The CDR3 nucleotides are TGTGCCAGCACCCCCGCAGGCCCCTCTGGGGCCAACGTCCTGACTTTC. It translates to CASTPAGPSGANVLTF.

This clonotype has only a few counts. The chain is built from TRBV14 and TRBJ2-5, with 9 bases that match TRBD2. The germline V gene has CDR1 SGHDN and CDR2 FVKESK. Losses at the gene ends were 4 bases for V and 7 bases for J; bases not matched to a gene: 7. The CDR3 has 14 amino acids. The CDR3 loop is CASSRGLASGTQYF. In DNA form, the CDR3 reads TGTGCCAGCAGCCGCGGACTAGCGTCGGGGACCCAGTACTTC.